This entry describes one T cell receptor (beta chain). Antigen specificity is unknown. V was trimmed by 4 bases and J by 0 bases, leaving 6 bases between them. Per germline, CDR1 SQVTM and CDR2 ANQGSEA. The CDR3 has 12 residues. The data originate from a study of CD8 T cells in Susac syndrome. The study, taken as a whole, reports: Among people with Susac, CD8+ clonal expansion was greatest in TEMRA cells and active patients.

An amount of RNA that ranged from roughly 0.45 to 1 ug was reverse transcribed with random hexamers. Via MiXCR, TCRdb re-called the immunoSEQ multiplex PCR reads, giving one row per CDR3 protein. Among some 200,000 distinct CDR3 sequences listed, around 93% were seen once. Under recently defined diagnostic criteria, the patients with Susac syndrome qualified as having definite or probable disease. This rearrangement joins TRBV29-1 to TRBJ1-1, with no clear D. The clonotype comes from a human donor with Susac syndrome. Sequencing was done on a sample of CD8+ T cells from PBMCs. CDR3 protein: CSVVQMNTEAFF. The CDR3 DNA reads as TGCAGCGTTGTGCAGATGAACACTGAAGCTTTCTTT.